These 30 T cell receptor beta chains came from one sample sequenced in a study of blood T cell repertoires in COVID-19. TCRdb's copy holds only in-frame clones and misses some; the assay was immunoSEQ multiplex PCR. The data show about 210,000 clones, roughly 86% seen once. The sample comprised peripheral blood. These TCRs come from a woman in her fifties or sixties with active or convalescent COVID-19.

The V gene is TRBV9, the J gene TRBJ2-1; D perhaps matches TRBD1 (5 bases). The germline V gene has CDR1 SGDLS and CDR2 YYNGEE. This CDR3 contains 16 residues. V was clipped by 2 bases and J by 2 bases, with 14 bases between them. The DNA for the CDR3 is TGTGCCAGCAGCGTGCAGGGAAGCGACCCCTACAATGAGCAGTTCTTC. This sequence encodes CASSVQGSDPYNEQFF. Combining the CDR3 with reference TRBV9 and TRBJ2-1 gives the whole variable domain DSGVTQTPKHLITATGQRVTLRCSPRSGDLSVYWYQQSLDQGLQFLIQYYNGEERAKGNILERFSAQQFPDLHSELNLSSLELGDSALYFCASSVQGSDPYNEQFFGPGTRLTVL.

The J gene is TRBJ2-1, the V gene TRBV7-3; 14 bases fit TRBD2. The CDR3 covers 14 residues. Germline V gene sequence: CDR1 SGHTA, CDR2 FQGTGA. V was clipped by 5 bases and J by 10 bases; unmatched bases: 4. The CDR3 spells CASSPTSGREEQFF. The CDR3 coding sequence is TGTGCCAGCAGCCCGACTAGCGGGAGGGAGGAGCAGTTCTTC. Full variable domain (missing parts from reference TRBV7-3 and TRBJ2-1): GAGVSQTPSNKVTEKGKYVELRCDPISGHTALYWYRQSLGQGPEFLIYFQGTGAADDSGLPNDRFFAVRPEGSVSTLKIQRTERGDSAVYLCASSPTSGREEQFFGPGTRLTVL.

In its sample, this clone was seen a few times. V usage is TRBV25-1 and J usage is TRBJ2-3, with 7 bases aligning to TRBD1. The germline gives CDR1 MGHDK, CDR2 SYGVNS. This CDR3 is 14 amino acids long. J gave up 2 bases and V 4 bases, and 3 bases lay outside the gene matches. In nucleotides, the CDR3 is TGTGCCAGCAGTGGACAGGGTTTCACAGATACGCAGTATTTT. It yields the protein CASSGQGFTDTQYF.

Only a few counts were recorded for this clone. The gene calls are TRBV24-1 and TRBJ1-2, with D possibly TRBD1 on 6 matching bases. Looked up from germline, CDR1 is KGHDR and CDR2 is SFDVKD. V lost 4 bases, J lost 0 bases, and 11 bases lay in between. There are 15 residues in the CDR3. Here the CDR3 DNA reads TGTGCCACCAGTGAGAAGGGGGTTTCTAACTATGGCTACACCTTC. Its translation: CATSEKGVSNYGYTF.

The chain joins TRBV29-1 to TRBJ1-1, with D perhaps TRBD1 (5 bases). From germline, CDR1 is SQVTM and CDR2 ANQGSEA. V lost 6 bases, J lost 2 bases, and 16 bases lay in between. This CDR3 has 14 amino acids. CDR3 in amino acids: CSVGYMGGNTEAFF. CDR3 nucleotides: TGCAGCGTCGGTTACATGGGGGGTAACACTGAAGCTTTCTTT.

The chain combines TRBV6-5 with TRBJ2-7; 10 bases map to TRBD1. J gave up 1 base and V 10 bases, and 7 bases lay outside the gene matches. The CDR3 has 14 amino acids. The germline gives CDR1 MNHEY, CDR2 SVGAGI. CDR3 sequence (DNA): TGTGCCACCACCTGGGGACAGGGGTCCTACGAGCAGTACTTC. It translates to CATTWGQGSYEQYF.

CDR3 protein: CASSRLQPGQGGYEQYF. The DNA for the CDR3 is TGTGCCAGTAGTAGGCTTCAACCGGGACAGGGGGGTTACGAGCAGTACTTC. The V call is TRBV19, the J call TRBJ2-7, with 11 bases identical to TRBD1. Germline CDR1 is LNHDA and CDR2 is SQIVND (reference sequence). This CDR3 is 17 amino acids long. Unmatched junction bases numbered 12, after V lost 4 bases and J lost 4 bases.

The chain combines TRBV5-6 with TRBJ2-7; no clear D. Germline V gene sequence: CDR1 SGHDT, CDR2 YYEEEE. The CDR3 consists of 11 residues. Between the trimmed V and J ends, which lost 8 bases and 6 bases, there was a span of 12 bases. DNA for the CDR3: TGTGCCAGTCACTACTCGGGCGAGCAGTACTTC. Translating it yields CASHYSGEQYF.

The J gene is TRBJ1-5, the V gene TRBV6-6; 8 bases agree with TRBD1. Germline CDR1 is MNHNY and CDR2 is SVGAGI (reference sequence). Trimming at V came to 5 bases and at J to 7 bases, leaving 4 bases not matched to a gene. The CDR3 length is 13 residues. CDR3: CASSHRGSQPQHF. CDR3 DNA sequence: TGTGCCAGCAGTCACAGGGGGAGCCAGCCCCAGCATTTT.

The V call is TRBV12-3 or TRBV12-4, the J call TRBJ1-2; weak D call: TRBD1 (5 bases). The germline V and J ends were trimmed by 5 bases and 8 bases, with 12 bases remaining between them. This CDR3 contains 12 residues. The CDR3 here is CASSRQGWGYTF. CDR3 nucleotides: TGTGCCAGCAGTCGTCAGGGATGGGGCTACACCTTC.

The chain couples TRBV5-4 to TRBJ2-2; D ambiguous. Trimming took off 2 bases at V and 2 bases at J, with 10 bases between the two ends. Germline V gene lookup returns CDR1 SGHNT and CDR2 YYREEE (reference sequence). The CDR3 runs to 15 residues. CDR3 amino acids: CASSFVSKNTGELFF. CDR3 DNA: TGTGCCAGCAGCTTTGTGTCTAAAAACACCGGGGAGCTGTTTTTT.

The genes are TRBV5-4 and TRBJ1-5, with no clear D. Between the trimmed V and J ends, which lost 0 bases and 4 bases, there was a span of 8 bases. Germline V CDR1 and CDR2: SGHNT, YYREEE (reference sequence). The CDR3 is 14 amino acids. CDR3 DNA sequence: TGTGCCAGCAGCTTGGGCGGCAGAAATCAGCCCCAGCATTTT. Its translation: CASSLGGRNQPQHF.

This clone was seen once. This chain joins TRBV5-6 and TRBJ2-3, with 9 bases lining up with TRBD2. V shed 1 base, J shed 1 base, and the junction held 1 base outside the gene matches. This CDR3 contains 15 residues. Germline CDR1 reads SGHDT; CDR2 reads YYEEEE. The CDR3 region has the DNA TGTGCCAGCAGCTTGCGACTAGCGGGCACAGATACGCAGTATTTT. It codes for CASSLRLAGTDTQYF.

The genes are TRBV29-1 and TRBJ2-1, with no clear D. The germline V gene encodes CDR1 SQVTM and CDR2 ANQGSEA. V lost 3 bases, J lost 6 bases, and 18 bases lay in between. The CDR3 is made up of 15 amino acids. The CDR3 spells CSVEAEPVVGNEQFF. The CDR3 DNA sequence: TGCAGCGTTGAGGCGGAGCCGGTGGTGGGCAATGAGCAGTTCTTC.

In its sample, this clone was seen once. The gene calls are TRBV28 and TRBJ2-3, with D perhaps TRBD2 (6 bases). Trimming removed 5 bases from V and 0 bases from J, with 15 bases in between. CDR1 MDHEN and CDR2 SYDVKM come from the germline V gene. The CDR3 has 16 residues. The CDR3 is CASSPGGLTSTDTQYF. The DNA of the CDR3 is TGTGCCAGCAGTCCCGGGGGTCTCACTAGCACAGATACGCAGTATTTT. The variable domain in full, completed from reference TRBV28 and TRBJ2-3, reads DVKVTQSSRYLVKRTGEKVFLECVQDMDHENMFWYRQDPGLGLRLIYFSYDVKMKEKGDIPEGYSVSREKKERFSLILESASTNQTSMYLCASSPGGLTSTDTQYFGPGTRLTVL.

The V call is TRBV6-5, the J call TRBJ2-5, with a possible D match to TRBD1 (8 bases). Trimming shortened V by 10 bases and J by 4 bases, and 13 bases separated the two germline ends. This CDR3 is built from 12 residues. The germline gives CDR1 MNHEY, CDR2 SVGAGI. The CDR3 nucleotides read TGTGCCACCCACAGGGGGGGAGAGACCCAGTACTTC. Residues: CATHRGGETQYF.

This chain links TRBV5-6 with TRBJ1-2; tentatively, D is TRBD1 (6 bases). With 3 bases removed from V and 4 bases from J, the gap between germline ends came to 13 bases. The length of the CDR3 is 14 residues. Per germline, CDR1 SGHDT and CDR2 YYEEEE. CDR3: CASSSDRNPYGYTF. The CDR3 nucleotides read TGTGCCAGCAGCTCGGACAGAAATCCCTATGGCTACACCTTC.

This clone is a singleton in its sample. The J gene is TRBJ2-5, the V gene TRBV6-5; D ambiguous. This CDR3 spans 14 amino acids. V dropped 2 bases and J dropped 2 bases, with 9 bases sitting between them. The germline gives CDR1 MNHEY, CDR2 SVGAGI. The CDR3 bases are TGTGCCAGCAGTTACCAAACAGCACAAGAGACCCAGTACTTC. Translated: CASSYQTAQETQYF.

The chain couples TRBV27 to TRBJ2-5; TRBD2 matches 9 bases. The CDR3 is made up of 14 amino acids. Trimming at V came to 6 bases and at J to 5 bases, leaving 7 bases not matched to a gene. Per germline, CDR1 MNHEY and CDR2 SMNVEV (reference sequence). CDR3 loop: CASRAGGPWETQYF. CDR3 coding DNA: TGTGCCAGCAGGGCGGGAGGGCCTTGGGAGACCCAGTACTTC.

The J gene is TRBJ1-4, the V gene TRBV6-5; D may be TRBD1 (6 bases). Trimming removed 6 bases from V and 8 bases from J, with 13 bases in between. The CDR3 length is 13 residues. Germline V CDR1 and CDR2: MNHEY, SVGAGI. The CDR3 reads CASSRQAREKLFF. CDR3 bases: TGTGCCAGCAGCAGACAGGCGAGGGAAAAACTGTTTTTT.

This chain joins TRBV3-1 (or the pseudogene TRBV3-2) and TRBJ2-3; no firm D call. V was trimmed by 3 bases and J by 4 bases, leaving 5 bases between them. This CDR3 comprises 12 residues. CDR1 is LGHDT, CDR2 YNNKEL, per germline (reference sequence). Written as DNA, the CDR3 is TGTGCCAGCAGCCACCGTTCAGATACGCAGTATTTT. It codes for CASSHRSDTQYF.

The chain recombines TRBV12-3 or TRBV12-4 with TRBJ2-7; a possible D gene is TRBD1 (6 bases). V was trimmed by 5 bases and J by 4 bases, leaving 12 bases between them. This CDR3 region has 13 residues. The CDR3 here is CASSGTTGYEQYF. In DNA, the CDR3 is TGTGCCAGCAGTGGAACCACAGGGTACGAGCAGTACTTC.

The V gene is TRBV6-1, the J gene TRBJ1-5; no definite D call. This CDR3 has 12 residues. The V and J ends lost 2 bases and 11 bases respectively, with 10 bases between them. Germline lookup yields CDR1 MNHNS and CDR2 SASEGT. The CDR3 bases are TGTGCCAGCAGTGAAAGATCCCGGGCCCAGCATTTT. Its protein product is CASSERSRAQHF.

The genes are TRBV11-2 and TRBJ2-3; 11 bases agree with TRBD2. Per germline, CDR1 SGHAT and CDR2 FQNNGV. The CDR3 length is 17 residues. V dropped 1 base and J dropped 4; count of bases not matched to a gene: 7. The DNA of the CDR3 is TGTGCCAGCAGCTTAGCTCCGACTAGCGGGACCTCAGATACGCAGTATTTT. Its protein product is CASSLAPTSGTSDTQYF.

The chain employs TRBV2 and TRBJ2-3; no reliable D call. The CDR3 is made up of 14 amino acids. Trimming removed 2 bases at V and 2 bases at J, with 8 bases between. CDR1 and CDR2 from the germline V gene are SNHLY and FYNNEI. CDR3 DNA: TGTGCCAGCAGTGAATCCTTCTACACAGATACGCAGTATTTT. Its protein is CASSESFYTDTQYF.

The chain is built from TRBV2 and TRBJ2-3, with TRBD2 matching 10 bases. The CDR3 sequence is 16 residues long. Per germline, CDR1 SNHLY and CDR2 FYNNEI. The ends lost 5 bases at V and 1 base at J; junction bases unmatched: 6. CDR3 region: CASSSSGGARTDTQYF. In DNA, the CDR3 is TGTGCCAGCAGTTCAAGCGGGGGGGCCCGCACAGATACGCAGTATTTT.

The chain couples TRBV12-3 or TRBV12-4 to TRBJ1-2; D gene unclear. The CDR3 is 12 residues long. V shed 2 bases and J shed 10 bases, with 11 bases lying between them. In DNA form, the CDR3 reads TGTGCCAGCAGTTTATCGTCGCAGTTCTACACCTTC. Residues: CASSLSSQFYTF.

The V gene is TRBV5-1, the J gene TRBJ1-1, with D unclear. This CDR3 is 15 amino acids long. Per the germline V gene, CDR1 is SGHRS and CDR2 is YFSETQ. The V gene lost 2 bases and the J gene lost 0 bases, with 11 bases spanning the gap. CDR3 bases: TGCGCCAGCAGCTTCGGCTACAGTATGAACACTGAAGCTTTCTTT. As protein: CASSFGYSMNTEAFF.

This clone occurred a few times. The rearrangement joins TRBV6-5 to TRBJ2-7, with D perhaps TRBD2 (5 bases). Germline V gene sequence: CDR1 MNHEY, CDR2 SVGAGI. The CDR3 spans 15 residues. Trimming cost V 2 bases and J 3 bases, with 14 bases left between them. The CDR3 loop is CASSYGEGTLYEQYV. DNA of the CDR3: TGTGCCAGCAGTTACGGTGAGGGTACCCTCTACGAGCAGTACGTC.

Only a few counts were recorded for this clone. DNA for the CDR3: TGTGCCAGCAAAAAGAGGGGGCGGAACACTGAAGCTTTCTTT. This codes for CASKKRGRNTEAFF. The gene calls are TRBV21-1 and TRBJ1-1; the D segment call TRBD1 is taken from the table without a DNA check. TRBV21-1 is given as a pseudogene. The CDR3 covers 14 residues.